Listed below are T cell receptor beta chains from one sample, sequenced in a study of memory CD8 T cells in hepatitis C reinfection. Measured with immunoSEQ multiplex PCR; TCRdb has only the in-frame clones, and not every one. The sample holds 45,000 to 65,000 clones, about nine tenths seen once. The specimen was naive CD8+ T cells sorted from blood. These receptors were collected from a man younger than 35 with hepatitis C virus infection. Each CDR3 is given with its conserved first and last residue. Fields, in order: J gene, V gene, D gene, CDR3 length, clone size, CDR3 protein, CDR3 DNA. A D gene is named only where the DNA matches it firmly. For some rows the clone size is stated as once, few or many, or as a class when expanded; others skip it.

j_gene: TRBJ2-1; v_gene: TRBV7-8; d_gene: NA; len: 12; abundance: once; CDR3aa: CASSPVGNEQFF; CDR3nt: TGTGCCAGCAGCCCCGTCGGCAATGAGCAGTTCTTC
j_gene: TRBJ2-7; v_gene: TRBV27; d_gene: TRBD2; len: 15; abundance: NA; CDR3aa: CASSPSGGLQYEQYF; CDR3nt: TGTGCCAGCAGCCCCAGCGGGGGACTGCAGTACGAGCAGTACTTC
j_gene: TRBJ2-7; v_gene: TRBV7-9; d_gene: TRBD1; len: 15; abundance: NA; CDR3aa: CASSSPRTGAYEQYF; CDR3nt: TGTGCCAGCAGTTCCCCCCGTACAGGGGCCTACGAGCAGTACTTC
j_gene: TRBJ2-1; v_gene: TRBV6-5; d_gene: TRBD2; len: 15; abundance: NA; CDR3aa: CASSSGRSSYNEQFF; CDR3nt: TGTGCCAGCAGTAGCGGGAGGAGCTCCTACAATGAGCAGTTCTTC
j_gene: TRBJ2-7; v_gene: TRBV21-1; d_gene: NA; len: 15; abundance: NA; CDR3aa: CASSSRDSDSYEQYF; CDR3nt: TGTGCCAGCAGCTCACGAGACAGTGACTCCTACGAGCAGTACTTC
j_gene: TRBJ1-5; v_gene: TRBV19; d_gene: NA; len: 16; abundance: NA; CDR3aa: CASSIEAQGSNQPQHF; CDR3nt: TGTGCCAGTAGTATAGAGGCTCAGGGTAGCAATCAGCCCCAGCATTTT
j_gene: TRBJ1-1; v_gene: TRBV6-5; d_gene: NA; len: 12; abundance: NA; CDR3aa: CASSRGNTEAFF; CDR3nt: TGTGCCAGCTCAAGGGGGAACACTGAAGCTTTCTTT
j_gene: TRBJ1-4; v_gene: TRBV4-1; d_gene: TRBD1; len: 12; abundance: few; CDR3aa: CASSAKTGELFF; CDR3nt: TGCGCCAGCAGCGCGAAGACAGGGGAACTGTTTTTT
j_gene: TRBJ2-7; v_gene: TRBV10-1; d_gene: NA; len: 13; abundance: NA; CDR3aa: CASSELKSGEQYF; CDR3nt: TGCGCCAGCAGTGAATTAAAATCGGGGGAGCAGTACTTC
j_gene: TRBJ2-7; v_gene: TRBV19; d_gene: TRBD2; len: 16; abundance: NA; CDR3aa: CASSKQTSPKNYEQYF; CDR3nt: TGTGCCAGTAGTAAACAGACTAGCCCAAAAAATTACGAGCAGTACTTC
j_gene: TRBJ2-1; v_gene: TRBV29-1; d_gene: TRBD2; len: 15; abundance: NA; CDR3aa: CSVEDFLADYNEQFF; CDR3nt: TGCAGCGTTGAAGATTTCCTAGCGGACTACAATGAGCAGTTCTTC
j_gene: TRBJ2-3; v_gene: TRBV11-2; d_gene: TRBD1; len: 16; abundance: once; CDR3aa: CASSFRTGKFTDTQYF; CDR3nt: TGTGCCAGCAGCTTCCGGACAGGGAAATTCACAGATACGCAGTATTTT
j_gene: TRBJ2-7; v_gene: TRBV9; d_gene: NA; len: 15; abundance: NA; CDR3aa: CASSVGWRDSYEQYF; CDR3nt: TGTGCCAGCAGCGTAGGCTGGCGGGACTCCTACGAGCAGTACTTC
j_gene: TRBJ2-3; v_gene: TRBV28; d_gene: TRBD2; len: 15; abundance: NA; CDR3aa: CASSPRLAGTDTQYF; CDR3nt: TGTGCCAGCAGCCCCAGACTAGCGGGCACAGATACGCAGTATTTT